Below, 16 T cell receptor beta chains from the same sample are listed, as sequenced in a study of human T cells and chemical hapten exposure. Regarding time point: patch test 1, 2 weeks after DPC sensitization. Treatment given: therapeutic diphenylcyclopropenone sensitization with weekly scalp DPC. TCRdb analysed the RACE reads with MiXCR anew, one entry per CDR3 protein. The sample carries more than 90,000 distinct CDR3 sequences, about 10% recorded once. Sequenced here: whole blood, sampled in connection with sensitization to the hapten diphenylcyclopropenone (DPC). The receptors derive from a man aged 35 to 55 with alopecia areata. Some clones in this sample may be carry-over from other donors' samples.

Comments on this clonotype: Being one base from a much bigger clone, this may be a read error. The rearrangement joins TRBV6-2 or TRBV6-3 to TRBJ1-4; D remains unclear. This CDR3 region has 15 residues. Germline V lookup: CDR1 MNHEY, CDR2 SVGEGT. Trimming left V 4 bases short and J 7 bases short, with 16 bases between. CDR3 coding DNA: TGTGCCAGCAGTTCCTGCCAACGGGGAGGTGAAAAACTGTTTTTT. This gives the protein CASSSCQRGGEKLFF.

This chain joins TRBV9 and TRBJ2-3; unclear D gene. CDR1 and CDR2 from the germline V gene are SGDLS and YYNGEE. V lost 0 bases and J 0 bases, leaving 5 bases between the germline ends. This CDR3 contains 14 residues. The CDR3 nucleotides are TGTGCCAGCAGCGTAGCAGTCAGCACAGATACGCAGTATTTT. It encodes CASSVAVSTDTQYF.

This clonotype has a count of ten or more. J is TRBJ2-3 and V is TRBV7-2; weak D call: TRBD2 (5 bases). The CDR3 is 15 residues long. V was trimmed by 5 bases and J by 6 bases, leaving 18 bases between them. CDR1 SGHTA and CDR2 FQGNSA come from the germline V gene. CDR3 sequence reads: CASSPRRLRADTQYF. CDR3 sequence (DNA): TGTGCCAGCAGCCCCCGGCGTCTGAGGGCGGATACGCAGTATTTT.

The chain has TRBV6-2 or TRBV6-3 and TRBJ2-1; D is undetermined. Germline CDR1 is MNHEY and CDR2 is SVGEGT. The CDR3 spans 14 residues. Trimming shortened V by 2 bases and J by 6 bases, and 11 bases separated the two germline ends. The CDR3 sequence is CASSYAGEANEQFF. DNA for the CDR3: TGTGCCAGCAGTTACGCCGGAGAGGCCAATGAGCAGTTCTTC.

The chain uses TRBV6-6 and TRBJ2-3; the match to TRBD2 covers 11 bases. Trimming at V came to 6 bases and at J to 2 bases, leaving 7 bases not matched to a gene. Germline CDR1 MNHNY, CDR2 SVGAGI (reference sequence). This CDR3 has 16 residues. CDR3 protein: CASRTRLAGNTDTQYF. The CDR3, as DNA: TGTGCCAGCAGGACTAGACTAGCGGGAAACACAGATACGCAGTATTTT.

The genes are TRBV29-1 and TRBJ2-3, with 7 bases fitting TRBD2. Germline loops: CDR1 SQVTM, CDR2 ANQGSEA. After removal of 7 bases from V and 2 bases from J, the junction contained 6 bases not matched to a gene. The length of the CDR3 is 13 residues. Here the CDR3 reads CSAKGRATDTQYF. The CDR3, as DNA: TGCAGCGCCAAGGGGAGGGCCACAGATACGCAGTATTTT.

This clonotype was counted only a few times. The gene calls are TRBV2 and TRBJ2-1; D may match TRBD1 or TRBD2 (5 bases each). CDR3 length: 12 amino acids. Trimming took 9 bases from V and 4 from J, leaving 10 bases between them. Germline V lookup: CDR1 SNHLY, CDR2 FYNNEI. CDR3 DNA sequence: TGTGCCAGTGGGGACCGGTACAATGAGCAGTTCTTC. Amino acid sequence: CASGDRYNEQFF.

V usage is TRBV25-1 and J usage is TRBJ2-5; TRBD2 might be the D (6 bases). Trimming left V 1 base short and J 1 base short, with 22 bases between. CDR1 MGHDK and CDR2 SYGVNS come from the germline V gene. This CDR3 has 19 amino acids. CDR3 nucleotides: TGTGCCAGCAGTGAATGGACCCACGGGACTGTGGGTTCCCAAGAGACCCAGTACTTC. It encodes CASSEWTHGTVGSQETQYF.

The chain carries TRBV7-2 and TRBJ2-6; D may be TRBD1 (5 bases). The germline V and J ends were trimmed by 6 bases and 3 bases, with 15 bases remaining between them. This CDR3 region has 16 residues. Germline values: CDR1 SGHTA, CDR2 FQGNSA. The CDR3 is CASSRGGVIGANVLTF. DNA of the CDR3: TGTGCCAGCAGTAGGGGTGGGGTTATTGGGGCCAACGTCCTGACTTTC.

There are many counts of this clonotype. The chain is built from TRBV19 and TRBJ2-5, with 7 bases that match TRBD2. The CDR3 has 15 amino acids. Germline assignment: CDR1 LNHDA and CDR2 SQIVND (reference sequence). V lost 3 bases, J lost 0 bases, and 4 bases stayed unmatched. The chain's CDR3 is CASSIGGNYQETQYF. CDR3 nucleotide sequence: TGTGCCAGTAGTATCGGGGGGAACTACCAAGAGACCCAGTACTTC.

This clonotype was counted a few times. The V and J genes are TRBV29-1 and TRBJ2-3, with a weak D call TRBD2 (5 bases). Germline-derived CDR1 and CDR2 are SQVTM and ANQGSEA. V lost 4 bases to trimming and J lost 1 base, with 15 bases between them. This CDR3 contains 15 residues. The chain's CDR3 is CSVVKGRPGTDTQYF. The CDR3 DNA reads TGCAGCGTTGTGAAAGGGAGACCAGGCACAGATACGCAGTATTTT.

CDR3 nucleotides: TGTGCCAGCTCACCACTGGCGCTTCTTAGGGCTTCGAACACCGGGGAGCTGTTTTTT. This codes for CASSPLALLRASNTGELFF. The chain links TRBV18 to TRBJ2-2; D gene unclear. Between the trimmed V and J ends, which lost 1 base and 0 bases, there was a span of 18 bases. The CDR3 extends over 19 amino acids. In germline, CDR1 is KGHSH, CDR2 LQKENI.

This clonotype was observed many times. The rearrangement links TRBV7-2 to TRBJ1-5; D gene ambiguous. V gave up 3 bases and J gave up 5 bases, with 8 bases separating them. The CDR3 has 13 amino acids. The V gene's germline CDR1 is SGHTA and CDR2 FQGNSA. CDR3 loop: CASSLVSDQPQHF. Written as DNA, the CDR3 is TGTGCCAGCAGCTTGGTCTCCGATCAGCCCCAGCATTTT. The full variable domain, with the rest looked up from reference TRBV7-2 and TRBJ1-5, is GAGVSQSPSNKVTEKGKDVELRCDPISGHTALYWYRQSLGQGLEFLIYFQGNSAPDKSGLPSDRFSAERTGGSVSTLTIQRTQQEDSAVYLCASSLVSDQPQHFGDGTRLSIL.

This clonotype has more than one count but fewer than ten. This chain uses TRBV20-1 with TRBJ2-1; D gene uncertain. From germline, CDR1 is DFQATT and CDR2 SNEGSKA (reference sequence). CDR3 length: 13 amino acids. V lost 1 base to trimming and J lost 12 bases, with 16 bases between them. CDR3 DNA: TGCAGTGCTAGAGGCCCAGCCGCCGTACTGCAGTTCTTC. Translation: CSARGPAAVLQFF.

This clonotype came up a few times. This rearrangement joins TRBV6-5 to TRBJ1-4; TRBD1 is a possible D gene (5 bases). Trimming pared 5 bases from V and 5 bases from J, leaving 15 bases between. Germline V gene sequence: CDR1 MNHEY, CDR2 SVGAGI. This CDR3 is built from 15 residues. CDR3 DNA sequence: TGTGCCAGCAGTCCTGCGGGACGGACAAATGAAAAACTGTTTTTT. Residues: CASSPAGRTNEKLFF.

The chain is built from TRBV3-1 and TRBJ2-7; TRBD2 matches 10 bases. V shed 4 bases and J 3 bases; nucleotides not matched to a gene: 3. CDR3 length: 14 residues. Germline assignment: CDR1 LGHDT and CDR2 YNNKEL (reference sequence). CDR3 amino acids: CASSRRTSGYEQYF. DNA for the CDR3: TGTGCCAGCAGCCGTCGGACTAGCGGCTACGAGCAGTACTTC.